These 8 T cell receptor beta chains came from one sample sequenced in a study of OX40 agonist ivuxolimab in advanced cancers. TCRdb's table, derived via immunoSEQ multiplex PCR, lists solely in-frame clones and lacks some. The sample has 55,000 to 70,000 clones; over 80% are singletons. The source was CD4+ or CD8+ T cells sorted from blood, collected in a trial of the OX40 agonist ivuxolimab. These receptors were obtained from an adult with an advanced solid tumor such as melanoma, head and neck, liver or kidney cancer.

This clone was observed a few times. This chain connects TRBV6-1 to TRBJ2-5; 9 nucleotides align to TRBD1. The V and J ends lost 4 bases and 5 bases, in that order; junction bases with no gene match: 2. CDR1 and CDR2 from the germline V gene are MNHNS and SASEGT. The CDR3 contains 13 residues. The CDR3 loop is CASSVGQGETQYF. The CDR3 nucleotides are TGTGCCAGCAGTGTAGGACAGGGGGAGACCCAGTACTTC.

This clone was found a few times. The chain couples TRBV4-1 to TRBJ2-7; 10 nucleotides align to TRBD1. Germline V gene data show CDR1 as MGHRA and CDR2 as YSYEKL. V lost 3 bases and J lost 4; bases outside the gene matches: 9. CDR3 length: 16 residues. The chain's CDR3 is CASSHPTRTGGYEQYF. The CDR3 DNA is TGCGCCAGCAGCCATCCAACCCGGACAGGGGGATACGAGCAGTACTTC.

The V and J genes are TRBV5-1 and TRBJ2-7; D gene ambiguous. With 0 bases removed from V and 3 bases from J, the gap between germline ends came to 10 bases. Germline V gene data show CDR1 as SGHRS and CDR2 as YFSETQ. CDR3 size: 14 residues. CDR3 sequence reads: CASSLEPVNYEQYF. In DNA form, the CDR3 reads TGCGCCAGCAGCTTGGAGCCAGTCAACTACGAGCAGTACTTC.

The rearrangement joins TRBV30 to TRBJ2-7; maybe TRBD2 (7 bases). This CDR3 is 14 amino acids long. V lost 4 bases, J lost 0 bases, and 13 bases lay in between. Germline lookup yields CDR1 GTSNPN and CDR2 SVGIG (reference sequence). CDR3 DNA sequence: TGTGCCTGGAATGCGGGGGCAGGCTCCTACGAGCAGTACTTC. Its protein product is CAWNAGAGSYEQYF.

J is TRBJ2-7 and V is TRBV19, with 9 bases identical to TRBD2. V was clipped by 4 bases and J by 6 bases; unmatched bases: 13. CDR1 LNHDA and CDR2 SQIVND come from the germline V gene (reference sequence). This CDR3 has 16 amino acids. CDR3 sequence reads: CASSTRGRATVPEQYF. CDR3 sequence (DNA): TGTGCCAGTAGTACCCGCGGGAGGGCCACGGTTCCCGAGCAGTACTTC.

The chain links TRBV19 to TRBJ2-3; TRBD2 agrees at 11 bases. The CDR3 runs to 15 residues. V shed 3 bases and J 3 bases; nucleotides not matched to a gene: 2. Germline values: CDR1 LNHDA, CDR2 SQIVND (reference sequence). This CDR3 reads CASSMRLAGTDTQYF. In DNA, the CDR3 is TGTGCCAGTAGTATGAGACTAGCGGGAACAGATACGCAGTATTTT.

This clone was counted only a few times. The J gene is TRBJ2-3, the V gene TRBV7-2; D possibly uses TRBD1 or TRBD2 (5 bases each). V was trimmed by 5 bases and J by 5 bases, leaving 14 bases between them. The CDR3 extends over 14 amino acids. In germline, CDR1 is SGHTA, CDR2 FQGNSA. CDR3 amino acids: CASSLIRGLDTQYF. CDR3 bases: TGTGCCAGCAGCCTCATACGGGGCTTAGATACGCAGTATTTT.

The V call is TRBV2, the J call TRBJ2-5, with D perhaps matching TRBD1 or TRBD2 (5 bases each). TRBJ2-7 explains the end of the DNA better; the J call may be wrong. CDR3 length: 15 residues. Per the germline V gene, CDR1 is SNHLY and CDR2 is FYNNEI. Written as DNA, the CDR3 is TGTGCCAGCAGTGTGAGGAAAGGGGAGACGTACGAGCAGTACTTC. Encoded protein: CASSVRKGETYEQYF.